One and the same sample provided the 32 T cell receptor beta chains below, sequenced in a study of cytomegalovirus exposure and HLA in healthy donors. Primers for the PCR totalled 60 Vbeta and 13 Jbeta. The method was immunoSEQ multiplex PCR; TCRdb's version includes in-frame clones alone and lacks a portion of them. The repertoire holds fewer than 130,000 clones, about 70% seen once, with about 2.6% in the top ten. Sequencing input: PBMCs. The receptors here all came from a man aged 45 to 65 in good health and CMV-seropositive.

The J gene is TRBJ2-5, the V gene TRBV9; tentative D call: TRBD2 (7 bases). Trimming removed 0 bases from V and 3 bases from J, with 15 bases in between. The CDR3 covers 16 residues. Germline-derived CDR1 and CDR2 are SGDLS and YYNGEE. The DNA for the CDR3 is TGTGCCAGCAGCGTAGGGGGCGGGGGACACGAAGAGACCCAGTACTTC. Its translation: CASSVGGGGHEETQYF.

This chain links TRBV7-3 with TRBJ2-7; D possibly corresponds to TRBD2 (7 bases). Trimming shortened V by 1 base and J by 5 bases, and 9 bases separated the two germline ends. There are 13 residues in the CDR3. Germline V CDR1 and CDR2: SGHTA, FQGTGA. The CDR3 reads CASSLRGGDEQYF. The CDR3 nucleotides read TGTGCCAGCAGCTTAAGGGGGGGCGACGAGCAGTACTTC.

In its sample, this clone was seen a few times. This rearrangement joins TRBV4-1 to TRBJ2-3, with 9 nucleotides matching TRBD2. The CDR3 sequence is 16 residues long. The junction had 8 bases not matched to a gene; V was cut back by 2 bases and J by 5 bases. The germline CDR1 and CDR2 sequences are MGHRA and YSYEKL. The CDR3 DNA follows: TGCGCCAGCAGCCAATTCATAGCGGGAGCGAGAGATACGCAGTATTTT. Translating it yields CASSQFIAGARDTQYF.

This clone was observed a few times. The V call is TRBV12-5, the J call TRBJ2-3, with 7 bases identical to TRBD1. Germline V gene data show CDR1 as LGHNT and CDR2 as FRNRAP. The CDR3 has 14 amino acids. The junction had 3 bases not matched to a gene; V was cut back by 6 bases and J by 0 bases. CDR3 nucleotide sequence: TGTGCTAGTGGCCCAGGGGGAAGCACAGATACGCAGTATTTT. Translation gives CASGPGGSTDTQYF.

In this sample, this clone turned up a few times. The gene calls are TRBV14 and TRBJ2-5; 13 positions agree with TRBD2. V dropped 3 bases and J dropped 7; count of bases not matched to a gene: 2. There are 14 residues in the CDR3. CDR1 and CDR2 from the germline V gene are SGHDN and FVKESK. CDR3 coding DNA: TGTGCCAGCAGCCAGACTAGCGGGGGGCCGACCCAGTACTTC. Protein product: CASSQTSGGPTQYF.

The chain is built from TRBV7-3 and TRBJ2-1; TRBD2 matches 12 bases. Germline-derived CDR1 and CDR2 are SGHTA and FQGTGA. The CDR3 contains 14 residues. V gave up 5 bases and J gave up 6 bases; unmatched junction bases: 2. This chain's CDR3 is CASSQGLAGNEQFF. CDR3 bases: TGTGCCAGCAGCCAGGGACTAGCGGGCAATGAGCAGTTCTTC.

V usage is TRBV6-5 and J usage is TRBJ2-4; 10 bases agree with TRBD1. The CDR3 has 14 amino acids. In germline, CDR1 is MNHEY, CDR2 SVGAGI. With V trimmed by 2 bases and J by 8 bases, 3 bases remained unmatched. CDR3: CASSYGQGGHIQYF. CDR3 DNA: TGTGCCAGCAGTTACGGACAGGGGGGTCACATTCAGTACTTC.

This clone was counted only a few times. The chain employs TRBV5-6 and TRBJ1-5; 8 positions match TRBD1. Germline CDR1 is SGHDT and CDR2 is YYEEEE. This CDR3 has 16 amino acids. V lost 3 bases and J lost 1; bases outside the gene matches: 6. The CDR3 DNA reads as TGTGCCAGCAGCTGGGCAGGGGGCAGGAGCAATCAGCCCCAGCATTTT. Its protein product is CASSWAGGRSNQPQHF.

The chain recombines TRBV11-2 with TRBJ2-2; a weak D match, TRBD2 (5 bases). Trimming pared 4 bases from V and 7 bases from J, leaving 7 bases between. The CDR3 covers 12 residues. Germline V gene sequence: CDR1 SGHAT, CDR2 FQNNGV. The CDR3 DNA is TGTGCCAGCAGCTCCACTAGCGGGGAGCTGTTTTTT. As protein: CASSSTSGELFF.

V and J are TRBV5-1 and TRBJ1-1; D is perhaps TRBD1 (5 bases). Germline V gene lookup returns CDR1 SGHRS and CDR2 YFSETQ. The CDR3 has 16 amino acids. V lost 0 bases to trimming and J lost 2 bases, with 14 bases between them. CDR3 loop: CASSLVELGANTEAFF. The CDR3, as DNA: TGCGCCAGCAGCTTGGTTGAGTTAGGGGCTAACACTGAAGCTTTCTTT.

The chain links TRBV5-1 to TRBJ1-3, with 8 bases that match TRBD1. V shed 1 base and J 0 bases; nucleotides not matched to a gene: 3. The length of the CDR3 is 16 residues. Germline V CDR1 and CDR2: SGHRS, YFSETQ. In DNA, the CDR3 is TGCGCCAGCAGCTTGCAGGGGGCCTACTCTGGAAACACCATATATTTT. Translating gives CASSLQGAYSGNTIYF.

The rearrangement links TRBV10-3 to TRBJ1-5, with D unclear. The V gene's germline CDR1 is ENHRY and CDR2 SYGVKD. The CDR3 loop spans 14 amino acids. V gave up 5 bases and J gave up 3 bases, with 11 bases separating them. The CDR3 reads CAISITQNNQPQHF. The CDR3 region has the DNA TGTGCCATCAGTATTACACAGAACAATCAGCCCCAGCATTTT.

V usage is TRBV4-1 and J usage is TRBJ2-1, with a possible D match to TRBD1 (5 bases). Germline V gene lookup returns CDR1 MGHRA and CDR2 YSYEKL. V gave up 1 base and J gave up 6 bases, with 10 bases separating them. The length of the CDR3 is 14 residues. CDR3 DNA sequence: TGCGCCAGCAGCCAAGCGATTAGGGGCAATGAGCAGTTCTTC. Encoded protein: CASSQAIRGNEQFF.

The chain joins TRBV5-1 to TRBJ1-2, with TRBD1 identical over 8 bases. The CDR3 sequence is 15 residues long. J was trimmed by 2 bases and V by 0 bases; bases with no gene match: 3. The germline gives CDR1 SGHRS, CDR2 YFSETQ. Here the CDR3 DNA reads TGCGCCAGCAGCTTGGAGGCAGGGGGCAACTATGGCTACACCTTC. Translation gives CASSLEAGGNYGYTF.

This clone came up once. The CDR3 loop is CSVGGGSYGYTF. Written as DNA, the CDR3 is TGCAGCGTGGGGGGGGGTTCCTATGGCTACACCTTC. The J gene is TRBJ1-2, the V gene TRBV29-1; D might be TRBD1 (5 bases). Deletions cut 6 bases from V and 4 bases from J, with 12 bases between. The CDR3 sequence is 12 residues long. Germline CDR1 and CDR2: SQVTM and ANQGSEA.

This clone was counted a few times. This chain connects TRBV4-1 to TRBJ2-7; the D is unclear. Germline V gene lookup returns CDR1 MGHRA and CDR2 YSYEKL. The V end was cut by 2 bases, the J end by 1 base, with 12 bases between. The CDR3 has 15 amino acids. The CDR3 region is CASSQRDFGSYEQYF. CDR3 coding DNA: TGCGCCAGCAGCCAAAGAGACTTTGGGTCCTACGAGCAGTACTTC.

This chain joins TRBV7-6 and TRBJ2-7, with 7 bases identical to TRBD1. CDR3 length: 15 amino acids. Trimming cost V 5 bases and J 2 bases; bases outside gene matches: 9. Germline CDR1 reads SGHVS; CDR2 reads FNYEAQ. In nucleotides, the CDR3 is TGTGCCAGCAGCCCCAGGACAGGTAAGGCCTACGAGCAGTACTTC. Its translation: CASSPRTGKAYEQYF.

The chain carries TRBV4-1 and TRBJ2-5; maybe TRBD1 (5 bases). V shed 0 bases and J shed 1 base, with 15 bases lying between them. Germline lookup yields CDR1 MGHRA and CDR2 YSYEKL. The CDR3 has 17 residues. CDR3 loop: CASSQDPGRALQETQYF. In nucleotides, the CDR3 is TGCGCCAGCAGCCAAGATCCGGGCAGGGCGCTCCAAGAGACCCAGTACTTC.

This clone was picked up a small number of times. The rearrangement links TRBV9 to TRBJ2-4; 9 nucleotides agree with TRBD1. Looked up from germline, CDR1 is SGDLS and CDR2 is YYNGEE. The J segment lost 10 bases and the V segment lost 2 bases, leaving 10 bases of the junction unmatched. The CDR3 has 15 amino acids. CDR3 in amino acids: CASSVSPGQGGIQYF. CDR3 DNA: TGTGCCAGCAGCGTGTCCCCGGGACAGGGAGGTATTCAGTACTTC.

The rearrangement uses TRBV7-8 and TRBJ1-2; possibly TRBD1 for D (6 bases). V lost 1 base to trimming and J lost 4 bases, with 13 bases between them. In germline, CDR1 is SGHVS, CDR2 FQNEAQ. CDR3 length equals 15 residues. The CDR3 DNA reads TGTGCCAGCAGCTTAGGGAAACAGGGCCTCTATGGCTACACCTTC. Protein product: CASSLGKQGLYGYTF.

This clone has just a few counts. V and J are TRBV2 and TRBJ1-3, with D maybe TRBD1 (6 bases). The length of the CDR3 is 14 residues. V was shortened by 6 bases and J by 4 bases, with 13 bases between the two germline ends. Germline lookup yields CDR1 SNHLY and CDR2 FYNNEI. The CDR3 sequence is CASRAGTTGNTIYF. In DNA, the CDR3 is TGTGCCAGCAGGGCCGGGACAACGGGAAACACCATATATTTT.

The chain couples TRBV12-2 to TRBJ1-5; the table's D call, TRBD1, was not checked against the DNA. TRBV12-2 is a recognized pseudogene. This CDR3 has 14 amino acids. CDR3 sequence: CASRLDGQDQPQHF. CDR3 bases: TGTGCAAGTCGCTTAGATGGACAGGACCAGCCCCAGCATTTT.

Comments on this clone: The junction does not match germline at one end; this may be a read error. V usage is TRBV4-1 and J usage is TRBJ2-4; tentatively, D is TRBD2 (6 bases). The CDR3 consists of 18 residues. Per germline, CDR1 MGHRA and CDR2 YSYEKL. DNA of the CDR3: TGCGCCAGCAGCCAAGACCGCAGGGTGGGAGGACGTGAAAACAGTCAGTACTTC. It yields the protein CASSQDRRVGGRENSQYF.

The V and J genes are TRBV7-2 and TRBJ1-2, with a weak D call TRBD1 (5 bases). The germline gives CDR1 SGHTA, CDR2 FQGNSA. The length of the CDR3 is 13 residues. V lost 4 bases and J lost 7, with 13 bases in between. The CDR3 protein is CASSSSWGGGYTF. For the CDR3, the DNA is TGTGCCAGCAGCTCCTCGTGGGGGGGTGGCTACACCTTC.

This chain links TRBV7-3 with TRBJ2-2; a possible D gene is TRBD2 (5 bases). Germline V gene lookup returns CDR1 SGHTA and CDR2 FQGTGA. The V and J ends lost 0 bases and 7 bases respectively, with 6 bases between them. The CDR3 is 13 residues long. The CDR3 reads CASSLTGSGELFF. The CDR3 DNA sequence: TGTGCCAGCAGCTTAACGGGGAGCGGGGAGCTGTTTTTT.

In this sample, this clone turned up a few times. Different DNA sequences within this sample yield the same CDR3. The chain has TRBV19 and TRBJ1-1; D might be TRBD1 (5 bases). The CDR3 has 14 amino acids. CDR1 and CDR2 from the germline V gene are LNHDA and SQIVND (reference sequence). The ends were cut back, 3 bases at V and 1 base at J, with 9 bases in the middle. Here the CDR3 DNA reads TGTGCCAGTAGTATCGGGGGAAAGAACACTGAAGCTTTCTTT. This codes for CASSIGGKNTEAFF.

The V gene is TRBV19, the J gene TRBJ2-7, with 9 bases identical to TRBD1. Trimming removed 5 bases from V and 5 bases from J; junction bases left unmatched: 7. In germline, CDR1 is LNHDA, CDR2 SQIVND (reference sequence). This CDR3 region has 14 residues. The CDR3 nucleotides read TGTGCCAGTAGTGTCTCAGGGACAGGGAACGAGCAGTACTTC. It specifies CASSVSGTGNEQYF.

The chain employs TRBV5-1 and TRBJ1-2; D is undetermined. CDR3 length equals 14 residues. Germline V CDR1 and CDR2: SGHRS, YFSETQ. V was pared by 0 bases and J by 3 bases, with 9 bases between. The CDR3 region is CASSLGADYYGYTF. The CDR3 nucleotides are TGCGCCAGCAGCTTGGGGGCGGACTACTATGGCTACACCTTC. Complete variable domain (other parts from reference TRBV5-1 and TRBJ1-2): KAGVTQTPRYLIKTRGQQVTLSCSPISGHRSVSWYQQTPGQGLQFLFEYFSETQRNKGNFPGRFSGRQFSNSRSEMNVSTLELGDSALYLCASSLGADYYGYTFGSGTRLTVV.

This sequence joins TRBV7-8 and TRBJ2-4; D is perhaps TRBD2 (7 bases). Germline assignment: CDR1 SGHVS and CDR2 FQNEAQ. This CDR3 has 18 amino acids. Trimming left V 5 bases short and J 0 bases short, with 20 bases between. This CDR3 reads CASSPGRRGGLAKNIQYF. The DNA for the CDR3 is TGTGCCAGCAGCCCCGGAAGGAGGGGGGGCTTAGCCAAAAACATTCAGTACTTC.

A word on this clone: A read error may account for a junction end that differs from germline. This chain uses TRBV7-9 with TRBJ2-5; 8 bases fit TRBD2. The CDR3 length is 18 residues. Germline V gives CDR1 SEHNR, CDR2 FQNEAQ (reference sequence). This chain's CDR3 is CSSSPRGSGRVGQETQYF. Written as DNA, the CDR3 is TGTTCCAGCAGCCCCCGGGGAAGCGGGAGAGTGGGGCAAGAGACCCAGTACTTC.

V is TRBV6-6 and J is TRBJ2-7, with 11 bases lining up with TRBD2. Trimming cost V 5 bases and J 3 bases; bases outside gene matches: 9. The CDR3 spans 16 residues. CDR1 and CDR2 from the germline V gene are MNHNY and SVGAGI (reference sequence). In DNA, the CDR3 is TGTGCCAGCAGTCCAGTTCGACTAGCGGGAATCTACGAGCAGTACTTC. It yields the protein CASSPVRLAGIYEQYF.

This clone appeared a few times. The rearrangement uses TRBV5-1 and TRBJ2-3; TRBD2 matches 8 bases. V was clipped by 2 bases and J by 3 bases; unmatched bases: 5. This CDR3 has 15 amino acids. From germline, CDR1 is SGHRS and CDR2 YFSETQ. CDR3 nucleotide sequence: TGCGCCAGCAGCTTAAAGCGGGAGTATACAGATACGCAGTATTTT. Translating it yields CASSLKREYTDTQYF.